This T cell receptor (beta chain) appears in the sequencing data of a study of blood T cell repertoires in COVID-19. Whole-study context: Sites across the United States, Italy and Spain contributed samples from acute and convalescent COVID-19.

Seattle-derived patients entered the study during active infection and were followed longitudinally. Measured with immunoSEQ multiplex PCR; TCRdb has only the in-frame clones, and not every one. The sample consists of 250,000 to 350,000 clones, about nine tenths of them appearing once. Germline values: CDR1 SEHNR, CDR2 FQNEAQ (reference sequence). V lost 10 bases to trimming and J lost 5 bases; unmatched junction nucleotides: 25. The CDR3 is made up of 18 amino acids. Sample: peripheral blood. The sequence was collected from a woman in her thirties with COVID-19, enrolled during active disease. V is TRBV7-9 and J is TRBJ2-7; 8 bases agree with TRBD1. CDR3 nucleotide sequence: TGTGCCACCCAGTCTTTGGCCGCAGGACAGGGCTGGGGAAACGAGCAGTACTTC. It specifies CATQSLAAGQGWGNEQYF.